This TCR beta chain was retrieved from a study of molecular identifiers for immune sequencing clone quantification. Trimming at V came to 8 bases and at J to 2 bases, leaving 6 bases not matched to a gene. The V gene's germline CDR1 is MNHEY and CDR2 SMNVEV (reference sequence). CDR3 size: 13 residues. Preparation methods for the bulk TCR libraries were those previously described, with listed TCR primers. TCRdb used MiXCR to reprocess the PCR reads, holding one entry per CDR3 protein. The profile shows some 100,000 distinct CDR3 sequences, under 20% of them singletons. Whole-study results and caveats: Identical TCR molecules that share a barcode could lead to an underestimation of highly expanded clone sizes.

This clonotype showed up many times. Its cognate antigen is unknown. The material sequenced was naive CD8+ T cells from blood, with Jurkat cell RNA spiked in. Indicated subset: FACS-sorted CD8+CD4-CCR7+CD45RA+ naive T cells. The clonotype comes from a human donor in good health. Some libraries in this study had Jurkat cell RNA spiked in. The chain carries TRBV27 and TRBJ2-7, with TRBD1 matching 7 bases. CDR3 bases: TGTGCCAGCCGGGACAGACTTACCTACGAGCAGTACTTC. Translation: CASRDRLTYEQYF.